This TCR beta chain was profiled in a study of OX40 agonist ivuxolimab in advanced cancers. Profiled with immunoSEQ multiplex PCR; TCRdb holds only in-frame clones, not every one. The sample lists tens of thousands of clones; 88% were seen once. This CDR3 region has 16 residues. Germline CDR1 and CDR2: SGDLS and YYNGEE. V was cut by 4 bases and J by 0 bases, with 16 bases left in between. This clonotype originated in an adult with an advanced solid tumor such as melanoma, head and neck, liver or kidney cancer. The chain joins TRBV9 to TRBJ1-1; possible D gene TRBD1, 5 bases. The sequencing used CD4+ or CD8+ T cells sorted from blood, collected in a trial of the OX40 agonist ivuxolimab. CDR3 bases: TGTGCCAGCAGCCCCCGACCGTTAGGGGTGAACACTGAAGCTTTCTTT. It encodes CASSPRPLGVNTEAFF.